At least ten counts were recorded for the clone carrying this T cell receptor (beta chain). The study amplified TCR beta CDR3 regions using RNA transcripts. The workflow started with a first-round RT-PCR run with HTBI primers and then moved on to a second-round multiplex PCR. MiXCR, applied by TCRdb to the multiplex PCR reads, yields one record per CDR3 protein. The table lists approximately 480,000 distinct CDR3 sequences, around 14% of them singletons. This specimen comes from a study of Graves' ophthalmopathy and Graves' hyperthyroidism. This CDR3 region has 13 residues. Unmatched junction bases numbered 6, after V lost 10 bases and J lost 0 bases. Germline loops: CDR1 MNHEY, CDR2 SMNVEV (reference sequence).

The TCR comes from a woman in her 30s with Graves' ophthalmopathy. The rearrangement links TRBV27 to TRBJ2-7, with 7 nucleotides matching TRBD1. The material sequenced was blood. The CDR3 coding sequence is TGTGCCACCGGACAGGACCCCTCCTACGAGCAGTACTTC. Protein: CATGQDPSYEQYF.